This T cell receptor beta chain comes out of a study of post-analysis software for immune sequencing data. Study-wide context: Included courses were relapsing-remitting and secondary progressive multiple sclerosis; progressive-relapsing multiple sclerosis was also included.

Incorporated into the TCR beta cDNA libraries were unique molecular identifiers, which served to reduce PCR and sequencing biases. The T cell input of roughly 0.95 to 10 million gave roughly 0.5 million cDNA molecules. TCRdb processed the PCR reads anew with MiXCR; each CDR3 protein has one entry. The table lists around 440,000 distinct CDR3 sequences, over 35% of them singletons, with 9% to 13% in the top ten. This CDR3 is built from 15 residues. Germline loops: CDR1 SGHRS, CDR2 YFSETQ. J lost 1 base, V lost 1 base, and 3 bases had no gene match. Notes on the study in general: Same-batch preparations were strongly co-clustered by F measure. Four or five TRBV segments, including TRBV5-6, TRBV5-1 and TRBV20-1, were more frequent in patients than controls. Significantly lower normalized Chao1 diversity was seen in multiple sclerosis patients than in controls.

The sample holds a few counts of this clonotype. Its matching antigen is unknown. The rearrangement links TRBV5-1 to TRBJ2-7; 9 nucleotides line up with TRBD1. The source is a girl aged 10 to 17 with multiple sclerosis. The sequencing input was blood. The CDR3 nucleotides are TGCGCCAGCAGCTTGAAAGGGACAGGGTCCTACGAGCAGTACTTC. It specifies CASSLKGTGSYEQYF.